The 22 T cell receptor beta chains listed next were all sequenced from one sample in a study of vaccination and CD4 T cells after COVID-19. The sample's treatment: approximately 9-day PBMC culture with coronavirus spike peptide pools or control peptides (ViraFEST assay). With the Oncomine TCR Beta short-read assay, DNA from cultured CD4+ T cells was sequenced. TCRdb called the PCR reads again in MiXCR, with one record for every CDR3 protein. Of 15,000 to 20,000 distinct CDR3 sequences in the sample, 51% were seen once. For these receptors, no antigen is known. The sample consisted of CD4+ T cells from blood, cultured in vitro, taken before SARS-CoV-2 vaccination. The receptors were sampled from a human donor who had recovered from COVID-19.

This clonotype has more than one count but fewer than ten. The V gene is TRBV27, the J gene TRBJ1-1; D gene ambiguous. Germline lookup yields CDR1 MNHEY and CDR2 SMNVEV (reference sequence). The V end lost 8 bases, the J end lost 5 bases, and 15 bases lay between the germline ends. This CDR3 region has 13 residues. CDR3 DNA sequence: TGTGCCAGCGCGATGACCGGGCGGACTGAAGCTTTCTTT. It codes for CASAMTGRTEAFF.

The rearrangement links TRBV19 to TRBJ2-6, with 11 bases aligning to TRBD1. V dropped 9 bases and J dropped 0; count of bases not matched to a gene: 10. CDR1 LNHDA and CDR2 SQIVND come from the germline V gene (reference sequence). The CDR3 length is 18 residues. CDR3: CASRDRGTDSSGANVLTF. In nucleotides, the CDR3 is TGTGCCAGCCGGGACAGGGGGACCGACAGCTCTGGGGCCAACGTCCTGACTTTC.

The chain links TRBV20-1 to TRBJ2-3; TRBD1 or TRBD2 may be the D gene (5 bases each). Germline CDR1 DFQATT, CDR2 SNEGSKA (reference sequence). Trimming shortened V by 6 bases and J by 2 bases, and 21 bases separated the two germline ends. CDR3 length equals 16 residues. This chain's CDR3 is CSAIHTPGPSTDTQYF. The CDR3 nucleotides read TGCAGTGCAATACACACCCCGGGACCCTCCACAGATACGCAGTATTTT.

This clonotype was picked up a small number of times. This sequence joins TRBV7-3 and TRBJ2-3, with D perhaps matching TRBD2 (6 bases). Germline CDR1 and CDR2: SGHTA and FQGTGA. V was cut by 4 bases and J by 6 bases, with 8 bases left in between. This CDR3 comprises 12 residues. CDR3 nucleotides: TGTGCCAGCAGCTCGGGAGAGGATACGCAGTATTTT. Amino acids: CASSSGEDTQYF.

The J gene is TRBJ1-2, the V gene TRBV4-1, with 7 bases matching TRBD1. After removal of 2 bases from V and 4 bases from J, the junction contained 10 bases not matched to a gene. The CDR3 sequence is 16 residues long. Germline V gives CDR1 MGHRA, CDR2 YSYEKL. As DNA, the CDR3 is TGCGCCAGCAGCCAACCTCGACAAGGGGGCGGCTATGGCTACACCTTC. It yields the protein CASSQPRQGGGYGYTF.

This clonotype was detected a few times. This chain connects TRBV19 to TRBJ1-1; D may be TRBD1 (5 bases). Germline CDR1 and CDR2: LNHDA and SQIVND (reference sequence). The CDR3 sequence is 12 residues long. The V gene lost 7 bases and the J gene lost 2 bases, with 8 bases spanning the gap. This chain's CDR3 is CASNRGNTEAFF. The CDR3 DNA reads TGTGCCAGTAACCGGGGCAACACTGAAGCTTTCTTT.

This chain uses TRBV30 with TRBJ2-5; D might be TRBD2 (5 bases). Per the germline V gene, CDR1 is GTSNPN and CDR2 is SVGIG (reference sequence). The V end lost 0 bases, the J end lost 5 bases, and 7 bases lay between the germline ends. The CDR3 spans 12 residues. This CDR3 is CAWSVRRETQYF. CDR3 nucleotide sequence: TGTGCCTGGAGTGTAAGGAGGGAGACCCAGTACTTC.

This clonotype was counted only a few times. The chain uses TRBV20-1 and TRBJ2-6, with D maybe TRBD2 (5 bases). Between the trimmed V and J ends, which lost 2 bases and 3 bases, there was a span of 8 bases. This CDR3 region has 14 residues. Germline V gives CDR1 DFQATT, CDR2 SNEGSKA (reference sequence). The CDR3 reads CSARSGSGANVLTF. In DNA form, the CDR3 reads TGCAGTGCTAGATCGGGGAGTGGGGCCAACGTCCTGACTTTC.

As DNA, the CDR3 is TGTGCCAGCAGCTTAGCGCTGCTAGCCGTTAGCTCCTACAATGAGCAGTTCTTC. Translating gives CASSLALLAVSSYNEQFF. The V and J genes are TRBV7-9 and TRBJ2-1, with D perhaps matching TRBD2 (5 bases). This CDR3 region has 18 residues. CDR1 SEHNR and CDR2 FQNEAQ come from the germline V gene (reference sequence). V dropped 0 bases and J dropped 0 bases, with 15 bases sitting between them.

In DNA form, the CDR3 reads TGTGCCAGCAGCCTCGCCCCACCCGGTTTAAGCAATCAGCCCCAGCATTTT. Amino acids: CASSLAPPGLSNQPQHF. The chain carries TRBV7-2 and TRBJ1-5; D is unresolved. The germline V gene has CDR1 SGHTA and CDR2 FQGNSA. Trimming stripped 5 bases from V and 1 base from J, with 18 bases between. The CDR3 is made up of 17 amino acids.

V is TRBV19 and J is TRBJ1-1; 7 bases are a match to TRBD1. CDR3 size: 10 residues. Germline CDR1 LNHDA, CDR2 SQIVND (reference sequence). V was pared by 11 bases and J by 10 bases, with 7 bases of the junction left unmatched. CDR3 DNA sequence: TGTGCCTCAAAGGAGGGGGCAGCTTTCTTT. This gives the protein CASKEGAAFF.

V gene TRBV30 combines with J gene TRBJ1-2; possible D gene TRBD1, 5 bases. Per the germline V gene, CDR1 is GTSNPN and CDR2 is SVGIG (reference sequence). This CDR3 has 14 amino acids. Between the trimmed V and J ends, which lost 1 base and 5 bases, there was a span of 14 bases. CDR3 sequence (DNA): TGTGCCTGGAGTGCCCAGGGACGGATTTATGGCTACACCTTC. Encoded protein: CAWSAQGRIYGYTF.

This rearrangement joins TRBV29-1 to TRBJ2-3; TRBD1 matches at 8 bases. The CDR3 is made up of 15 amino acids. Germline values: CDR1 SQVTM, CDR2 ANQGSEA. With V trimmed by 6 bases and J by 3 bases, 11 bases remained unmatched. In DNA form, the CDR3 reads TGCAGCGTGACAGGACAGGGTGGGGGGACAGATACGCAGTATTTT. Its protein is CSVTGQGGGTDTQYF.

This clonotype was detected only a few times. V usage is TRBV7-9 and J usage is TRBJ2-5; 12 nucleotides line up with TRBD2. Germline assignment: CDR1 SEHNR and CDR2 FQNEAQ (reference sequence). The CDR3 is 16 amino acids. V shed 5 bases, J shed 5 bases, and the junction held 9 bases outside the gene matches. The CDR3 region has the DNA TGTGCCAGCAGCCTACAGACTAGCGGGAGAGGGGAGACCCAGTACTTC. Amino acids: CASSLQTSGRGETQYF. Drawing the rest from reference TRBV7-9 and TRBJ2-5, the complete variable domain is DTGVSQNPRHKITKRGQNVTFRCDPISEHNRLYWYRQTLGQGPEFLTYFQNEAQLEKSRLLSDRFSAERPKGSFSTLEIQRTEQGDSAMYLCASSLQTSGRGETQYFGPGTRLLVL.

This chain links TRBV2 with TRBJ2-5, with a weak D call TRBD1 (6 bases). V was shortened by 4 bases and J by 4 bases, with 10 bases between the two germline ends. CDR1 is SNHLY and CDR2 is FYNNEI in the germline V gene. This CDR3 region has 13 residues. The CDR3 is CASSGQDRETQYF. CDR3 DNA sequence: TGTGCCAGCAGTGGACAGGACCGAGAGACCCAGTACTTC.

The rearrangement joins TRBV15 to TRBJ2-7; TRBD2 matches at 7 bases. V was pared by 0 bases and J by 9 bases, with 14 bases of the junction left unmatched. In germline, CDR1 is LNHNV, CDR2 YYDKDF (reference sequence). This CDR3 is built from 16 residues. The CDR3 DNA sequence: TGTGCCACCAGCAGAGATCTAGCGGAGACTGTTTCGGGGCAGTACTTC. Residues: CATSRDLAETVSGQYF.

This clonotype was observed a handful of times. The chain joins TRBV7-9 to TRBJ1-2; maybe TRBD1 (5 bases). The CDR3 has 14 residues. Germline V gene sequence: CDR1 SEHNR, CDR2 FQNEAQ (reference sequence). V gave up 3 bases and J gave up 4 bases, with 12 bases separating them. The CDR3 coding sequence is TGTGCCAGCAGCTTTTCGGGGGGGGTCTATGGCTACACCTTC. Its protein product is CASSFSGGVYGYTF.

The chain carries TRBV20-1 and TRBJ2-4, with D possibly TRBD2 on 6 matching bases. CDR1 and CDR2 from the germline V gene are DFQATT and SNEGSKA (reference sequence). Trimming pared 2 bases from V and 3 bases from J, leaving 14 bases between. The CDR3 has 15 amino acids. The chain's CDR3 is CSARPDSRGKNIQYF. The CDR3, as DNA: TGCAGTGCTAGACCCGACTCGCGGGGCAAAAACATTCAGTACTTC.

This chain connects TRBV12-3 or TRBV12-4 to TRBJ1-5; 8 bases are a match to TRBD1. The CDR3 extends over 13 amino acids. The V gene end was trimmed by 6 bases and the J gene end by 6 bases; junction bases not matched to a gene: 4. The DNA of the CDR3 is TGTGCCAGCAGAAAACAGGGGGGTCAGCCCCAGCATTTT. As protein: CASRKQGGQPQHF.

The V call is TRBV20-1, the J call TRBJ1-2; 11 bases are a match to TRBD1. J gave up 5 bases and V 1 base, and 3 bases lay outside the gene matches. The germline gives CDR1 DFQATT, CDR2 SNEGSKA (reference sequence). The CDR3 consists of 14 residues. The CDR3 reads CSARVRDRGYGYTF. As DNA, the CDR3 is TGCAGTGCTAGAGTAAGGGACAGGGGGTATGGCTACACCTTC.

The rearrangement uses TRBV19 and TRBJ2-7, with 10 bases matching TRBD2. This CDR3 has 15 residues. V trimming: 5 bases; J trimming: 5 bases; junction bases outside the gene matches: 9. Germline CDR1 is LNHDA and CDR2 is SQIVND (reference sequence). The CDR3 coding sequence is TGTGCCAGTAGTTCGGGACTAGCGATCCTGCACGAGCAGTACTTC. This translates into CASSSGLAILHEQYF. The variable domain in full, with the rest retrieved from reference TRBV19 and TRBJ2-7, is DGGITQSPKYLFRKEGQNVTLSCEQNLNHDAMYWYRQDPGQGLRLIYYSQIVNDFQKGDIAEGYSVSREKKESFPLTVTSAQKNPTAFYLCASSSGLAILHEQYFGPGTRLTVT.

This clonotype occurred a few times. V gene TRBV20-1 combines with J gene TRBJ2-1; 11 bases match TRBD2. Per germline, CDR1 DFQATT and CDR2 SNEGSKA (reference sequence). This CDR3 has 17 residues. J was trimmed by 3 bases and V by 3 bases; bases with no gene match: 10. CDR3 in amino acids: CSARYSTSGRHYNEQFF. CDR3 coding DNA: TGCAGTGCTAGGTATAGTACTAGCGGGAGACACTACAATGAGCAGTTCTTC.